Listed here are 13 T cell receptor beta chains from one sample, sequenced in a study of cytomegalovirus exposure and HLA in healthy donors. The PCR contained 60 Vbeta and 13 Jbeta primers. Data came from immunoSEQ multiplex PCR; TCRdb stores just in-frame clones and leaves some out. The sample gives 100,000 or so clones, roughly 82% of which show up once; approximately 11% is in the top ten. Sequenced input: PBMCs. All receptors derive from a man aged 40-49 years in good health and CMV-seropositive.

This chain connects TRBV10-1 to TRBJ1-2, with 12 bases lining up with TRBD1. V was pared by 6 bases and J by 4 bases, with 15 bases of the junction left unmatched. Germline V gene sequence: CDR1 WNHNN, CDR2 SYGVQD (reference sequence). CDR3 length: 18 residues. In DNA, the CDR3 is TGCGCCAGCAGCGAACGATCGGGACAGGGGGCGACACCCTATGGCTACACCTTC. Protein sequence: CASSERSGQGATPYGYTF.

The chain has TRBV7-8 and TRBJ1-2, with unresolved D. Trimming cost V 5 bases and J 4 bases, with 11 bases left between them. The CDR3 spans 13 residues. From germline, CDR1 is SGHVS and CDR2 FQNEAQ. The CDR3 DNA sequence: TGTGCCAGCAGCCCCATGGGAGCCTATGGCTACACCTTC. Protein sequence: CASSPMGAYGYTF.

The rearrangement joins TRBV2 to TRBJ2-2, with TRBD2 matching 12 bases. The V gene end was trimmed by 6 bases and the J gene end by 2 bases; junction bases not matched to a gene: 4. Per the germline V gene, CDR1 is SNHLY and CDR2 is FYNNEI. This CDR3 is 16 amino acids long. The CDR3 region is CASRSLAGGNTGELFF. The CDR3 DNA reads as TGTGCCAGCAGGTCACTAGCGGGGGGTAACACCGGGGAGCTGTTTTTT.

This clone was counted a single time. V and J are TRBV6-5 and TRBJ1-6, with a weak D call TRBD1 (5 bases). CDR3 length equals 16 residues. V lost 0 bases and J 7 bases, leaving 13 bases between the germline ends. From germline, CDR1 is MNHEY and CDR2 SVGAGI. CDR3 nucleotides: TGTGCCAGCAGTTACTCGTCAGGGCCATCAAATTCACCCCTCCACTTT. This sequence encodes CASSYSSGPSNSPLHF.

With regard to this clone: The junction and the germline gene differ at one end; a read error may be behind it. The CDR3: CSSSVEGTEAFF. CDR3 sequence (DNA): TGTTCCAGCAGCGTGGAGGGCACTGAAGCTTTCTTT. This chain joins TRBV7-9 and TRBJ1-1, with D uncertain. CDR3 length: 12 residues. Germline V gene sequence: CDR1 SEHNR, CDR2 FQNEAQ (reference sequence).

This chain uses TRBV25-1 with TRBJ1-2; D not certain. V dropped 7 bases and J dropped 5 bases, with 11 bases sitting between them. The CDR3 runs 12 residues. Germline CDR1 MGHDK, CDR2 SYGVNS. CDR3 protein: CASTGLGYGYTF. DNA of the CDR3: TGTGCCAGCACGGGATTGGGGTATGGCTACACCTTC.

The chain is built from TRBV5-1 and TRBJ2-5; tentative D call: TRBD1 (5 bases). Germline-derived CDR1 and CDR2 are SGHRS and YFSETQ. Trimming cost V 5 bases and J 0 bases, with 17 bases left between them. CDR3 length equals 16 residues. CDR3 bases: TGCGCCAGCAGTAAAGGGGTCAGACAGTACCAAGAGACCCAGTACTTC. Its translation is CASSKGVRQYQETQYF.

The genes are TRBV4-2 and TRBJ2-3; TRBD2 aligns across 7 bases. The germline CDR1 and CDR2 sequences are LGHNA and YNFKEQ. V dropped 1 base and J dropped 0; count of bases not matched to a gene: 4. The CDR3 is 16 amino acids. The CDR3 sequence is CASSQVPGGSTDTQYF. In DNA form, the CDR3 reads TGTGCCAGCAGCCAAGTCCCGGGAGGTAGCACAGATACGCAGTATTTT.

This rearrangement joins TRBV15 to TRBJ2-1, with 8 bases lining up with TRBD2. With V trimmed by 5 bases and J by 9 bases, 6 bases remained unmatched. In germline, CDR1 is LNHNV, CDR2 YYDKDF (reference sequence). This CDR3 contains 13 residues. CDR3 in amino acids: CATSSWTSSEQFF. DNA for the CDR3: TGTGCCACCAGCTCTTGGACTAGCTCTGAGCAGTTCTTC.

V is TRBV29-1 and J is TRBJ1-2; 7 nucleotides match TRBD1. Trimming at V came to 7 bases and at J to 1 base, leaving 3 bases not matched to a gene. Per the germline V gene, CDR1 is SQVTM and CDR2 is ANQGSEA. The CDR3 spans 12 residues. CDR3 nucleotide sequence: TGCAGCGCACAGGGGATTAACTATGGCTACACCTTC. Its translation is CSAQGINYGYTF.

The chain links TRBV9 to TRBJ2-3; 8 bases are shared with TRBD2. The CDR3 spans 15 residues. Germline V gene sequence: CDR1 SGDLS, CDR2 YYNGEE. V was clipped by 0 bases and J by 6 bases; unmatched bases: 6. The CDR3 loop is CASSVGGLGMDTQYF. CDR3 sequence (DNA): TGTGCCAGCAGCGTAGGGGGACTAGGCATGGATACGCAGTATTTT.

This rearrangement joins TRBV9 to TRBJ2-3, with a tentative D call TRBD1 (5 bases). The V and J ends lost 0 bases and 2 bases respectively, with 10 bases between them. Per the germline V gene, CDR1 is SGDLS and CDR2 is YYNGEE. The CDR3 has 15 amino acids. CDR3 in DNA: TGTGCCAGCAGCGTAGCGGGCAGGGCCACAGATACGCAGTATTTT. Translated, it gives CASSVAGRATDTQYF.

This clone was recorded only once. The chain recombines TRBV7-3 with TRBJ2-3; D might be TRBD2 (6 bases). Germline V CDR1 and CDR2: SGHTA, FQGTGA. The germline V and J ends were trimmed by 5 bases and 3 bases, with 18 bases remaining between them. This CDR3 contains 16 residues. The CDR3 sequence is CASSPRPGGDTDTQYF. As DNA, the CDR3 is TGTGCCAGCAGCCCTCGTCCGGGCGGGGATACAGATACGCAGTATTTT.